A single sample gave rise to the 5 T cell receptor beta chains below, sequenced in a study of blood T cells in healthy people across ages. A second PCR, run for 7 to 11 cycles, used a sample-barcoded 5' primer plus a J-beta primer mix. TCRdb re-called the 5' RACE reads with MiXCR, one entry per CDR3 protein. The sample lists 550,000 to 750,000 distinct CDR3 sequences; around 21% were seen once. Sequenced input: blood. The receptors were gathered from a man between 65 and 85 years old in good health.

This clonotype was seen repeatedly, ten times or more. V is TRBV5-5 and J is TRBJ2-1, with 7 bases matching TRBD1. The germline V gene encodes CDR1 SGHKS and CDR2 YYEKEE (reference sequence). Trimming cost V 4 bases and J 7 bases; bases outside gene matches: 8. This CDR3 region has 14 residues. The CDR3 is CASSPNDRANEQFF. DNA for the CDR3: TGTGCCAGCAGCCCGAACGACAGGGCAAATGAGCAGTTCTTC.

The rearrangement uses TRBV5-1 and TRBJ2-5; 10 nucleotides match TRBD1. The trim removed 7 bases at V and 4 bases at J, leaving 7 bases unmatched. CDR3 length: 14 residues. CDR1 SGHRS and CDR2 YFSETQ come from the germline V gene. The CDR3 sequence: CASVPGQGSETQYF. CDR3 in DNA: TGCGCCAGCGTCCCGGGACAGGGGTCAGAGACCCAGTACTTC. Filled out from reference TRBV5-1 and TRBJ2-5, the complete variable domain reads KAGVTQTPRYLIKTRGQQVTLSCSPISGHRSVSWYQQTPGQGLQFLFEYFSETQRNKGNFPGRFSGRQFSNSRSEMNVSTLELGDSALYLCASVPGQGSETQYFGPGTRLLVL.

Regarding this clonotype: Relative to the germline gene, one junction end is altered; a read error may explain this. CDR3 coding DNA: TGTGCCTGTAGTCTCGGACGGGGGGTCATTCAGTACTTC. It encodes CACSLGRGVIQYF. The rearrangement uses TRBV19 and TRBJ2-4; 7 bases map to TRBD2. This CDR3 is built from 13 residues. Germline V lookup: CDR1 LNHDA, CDR2 SQIVND (reference sequence).

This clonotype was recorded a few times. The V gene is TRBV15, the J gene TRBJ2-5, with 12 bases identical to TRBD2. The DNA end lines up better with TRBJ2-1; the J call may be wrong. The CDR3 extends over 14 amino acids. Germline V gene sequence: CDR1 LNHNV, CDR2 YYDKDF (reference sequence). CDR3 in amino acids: CATSSGLAGYEQFF. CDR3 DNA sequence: TGTGCCACCAGCAGCGGACTAGCGGGATATGAGCAGTTCTTC.

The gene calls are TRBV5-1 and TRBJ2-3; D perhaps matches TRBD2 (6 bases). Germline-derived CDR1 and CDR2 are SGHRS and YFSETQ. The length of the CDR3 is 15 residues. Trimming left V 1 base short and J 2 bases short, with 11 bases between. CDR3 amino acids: CASSLFSGNTDTQYF. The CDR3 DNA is TGCGCCAGCAGCTTGTTTAGCGGAAACACAGATACGCAGTATTTT.